This T cell receptor (beta chain) was captured by sequencing in a study of blood T cells in healthy people across ages. Study-wide background: Per every two T cells, about one barcoded beta molecule was captured by template switching. Study findings and constraints: Donor CMV status, an unknown factor, possibly confounded changes in expanded clonotypes.

After removal of 10 bases from V and 11 bases from J, the junction contained 13 bases not matched to a gene. The CDR3 covers 12 residues. Germline CDR1 MNHEY, CDR2 SVGAGI. Total RNA, at least 6 micrograms per sample, was extracted from PBMCs. Next came a second PCR, run for about 7 to 12 cycles, which used a sample-barcoded 5' primer along with a J-beta primer mix. TCRdb re-derived calls from the 5' RACE reads in MiXCR, one entry per CDR3 protein. The sample has 1 million to 1.2 million distinct CDR3 sequences, 35% to 40% seen once. On this clonotype itself: Its antigen is still unknown.

The source of this sequence is a man between 18 and 29 years old in good health. Input material: blood. The chain employs TRBV6-5 and TRBJ2-5; TRBD1 matches 7 bases. Here the CDR3 reads CATAYPGQEQYF. In DNA form, the CDR3 reads TGTGCCACCGCGTACCCTGGACAGGAGCAGTACTTC.